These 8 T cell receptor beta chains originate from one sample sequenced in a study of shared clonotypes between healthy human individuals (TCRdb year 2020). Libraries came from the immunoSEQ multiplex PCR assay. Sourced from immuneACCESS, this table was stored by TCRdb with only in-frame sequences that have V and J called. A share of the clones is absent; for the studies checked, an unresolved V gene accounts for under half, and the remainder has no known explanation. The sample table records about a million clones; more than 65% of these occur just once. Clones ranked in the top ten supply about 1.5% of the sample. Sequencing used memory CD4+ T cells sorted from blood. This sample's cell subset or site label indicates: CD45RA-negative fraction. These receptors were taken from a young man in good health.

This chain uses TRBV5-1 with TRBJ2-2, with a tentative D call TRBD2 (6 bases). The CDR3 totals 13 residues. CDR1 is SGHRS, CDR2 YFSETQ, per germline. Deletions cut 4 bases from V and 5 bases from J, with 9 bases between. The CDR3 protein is CASSQGLTGELFF. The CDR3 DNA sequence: TGCGCCAGCAGCCAGGGACTGACCGGGGAGCTGTTTTTT.

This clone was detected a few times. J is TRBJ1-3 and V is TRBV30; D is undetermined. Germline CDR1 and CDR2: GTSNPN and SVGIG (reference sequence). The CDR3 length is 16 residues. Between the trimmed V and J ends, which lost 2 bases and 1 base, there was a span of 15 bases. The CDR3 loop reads CAWSPLGVPSGNTIYF. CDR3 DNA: TGTGCCTGGAGTCCCCTGGGAGTGCCGTCTGGAAACACCATATATTTT.

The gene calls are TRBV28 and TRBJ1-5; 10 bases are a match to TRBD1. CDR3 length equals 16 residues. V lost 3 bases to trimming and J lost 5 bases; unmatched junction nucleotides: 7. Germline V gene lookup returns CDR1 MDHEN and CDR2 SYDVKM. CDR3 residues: CASSFYRDRGYQPQHF. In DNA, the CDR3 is TGTGCCAGCAGTTTCTACCGGGACAGGGGTTATCAGCCCCAGCATTTT.

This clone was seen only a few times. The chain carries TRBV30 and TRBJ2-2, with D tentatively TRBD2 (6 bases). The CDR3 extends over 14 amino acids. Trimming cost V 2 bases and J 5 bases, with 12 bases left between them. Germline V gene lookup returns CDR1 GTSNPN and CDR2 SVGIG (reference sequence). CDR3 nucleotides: TGTGCCTGGAGTCCCACCGGGGGAACCGGGGAGCTGTTTTTT. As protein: CAWSPTGGTGELFF. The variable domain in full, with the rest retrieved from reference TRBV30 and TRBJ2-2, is SQTIHQWPATLVQPVGSPLSLECTVEGTSNPNLYWYRQAAGRGLQLLFYSVGIGQISSEVPQNLSASRPQDRQFILSSKKLLLSDSGFYLCAWSPTGGTGELFFGEGSRLTVL.

The CDR3 here is CARRGGADTGELFF. CDR3 bases: TGTGCCCGAAGGGGGGGCGCGGACACCGGGGAGCTGTTTTTT. The V and J genes are TRBV30 and TRBJ2-2, with D maybe TRBD2 (7 bases). The CDR3 length is 14 residues. CDR1 and CDR2 from the germline V gene are GTSNPN and SVGIG (reference sequence). Trimming pared 8 bases from V and 3 bases from J, leaving 16 bases between. The complete variable domain, with remaining parts taken from reference TRBV30 and TRBJ2-2, reads SQTIHQWPATLVQPVGSPLSLECTVEGTSNPNLYWYRQAAGRGLQLLFYSVGIGQISSEVPQNLSASRPQDRQFILSSKKLLLSDSGFYLCARRGGADTGELFFGEGSRLTVL.

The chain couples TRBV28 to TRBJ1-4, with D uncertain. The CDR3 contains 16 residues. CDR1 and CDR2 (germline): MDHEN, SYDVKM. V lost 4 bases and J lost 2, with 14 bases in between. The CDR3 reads CASSYSAEATNEKLFF. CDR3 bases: TGTGCCAGCAGTTATTCAGCCGAGGCGACTAATGAAAAACTGTTTTTT.

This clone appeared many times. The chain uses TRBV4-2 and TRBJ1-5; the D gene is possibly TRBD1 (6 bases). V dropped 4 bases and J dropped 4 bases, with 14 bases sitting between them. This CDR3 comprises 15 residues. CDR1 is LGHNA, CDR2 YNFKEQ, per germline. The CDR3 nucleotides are TGTGCCAGCAGCCGAGAATGGGGGCAGAATCAGCCCCAGCATTTT. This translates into CASSREWGQNQPQHF.

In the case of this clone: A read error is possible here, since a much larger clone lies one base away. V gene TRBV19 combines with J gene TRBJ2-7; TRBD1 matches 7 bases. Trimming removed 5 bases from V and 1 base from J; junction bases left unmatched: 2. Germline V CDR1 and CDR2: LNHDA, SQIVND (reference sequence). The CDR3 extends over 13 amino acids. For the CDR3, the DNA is TGTGCCAGTAGTCCGGGACAGTCCTACGAGCAGTACTTC. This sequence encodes CASSPGQSYEQYF.